These T cell receptor beta chains were read from a single sample in a study of glioma-infiltrating T cells after dendritic cell vaccination. The data were produced by immunoSEQ multiplex PCR, yet TCRdb's version contains in-frame clones alone and is incomplete. Among more than 85,000 clones listed, more than 75% were seen once. The sample in question was blood, obtained before dendritic cell vaccination. The receptors were gathered from a human donor with glioblastoma. Both conserved end residues are part of each CDR3. D genes are given only for firm matches. For some rows the clone size is stated as once, few or many, or as a class when expanded; others skip it.

D gene,J gene,clone size,V gene,CDR3 DNA,CDR3 protein
TRBD1,TRBJ2-5,NA,TRBV10-1,TGCGCCAGCCGACAGGGGGCACGGGAGACCCAGTACTTC,CASRQGARETQYF
TRBD1,TRBJ1-4,NA,TRBV30,TGTGCCCATACAGGGGGACCTTATGAAAAACTGTTTTTT,CAHTGGPYEKLFF
NA,TRBJ1-2,few,TRBV7-9,TGTGCCAGCAGCTTTGTTAGTTATCCTAACTATGGCTACACCTTC,CASSFVSYPNYGYTF
NA,TRBJ2-5,NA,TRBV9,TGTGCCAGCAGCCTTAATCCAGGGACCCAGTACTTC,CASSLNPGTQYF
NA,TRBJ1-2,NA,TRBV19,TGTGCCAGTAGCCCCGGGACAGGCTACACCTTC,CASSPGTGYTF
NA,TRBJ2-7,NA,TRBV5-6,TGTGCCAGCAGCTCACCAGGGATCTACGAGCAGTACTTC,CASSSPGIYEQYF
TRBD1,TRBJ2-7,NA,TRBV6-6,TGTGCAGCGACAGGGCCATCCTACGAGCAGTACTTC,CAATGPSYEQYF
TRBD1,TRBJ1-2,NA,TRBV29-1,TGCAGCGTTGAATTGGACAGGGGGGGCTACACCTTC,CSVELDRGGYTF
TRBD1,TRBJ2-1,NA,TRBV6-5,TGTGCCAGCGCGAATGACAGGGGACCCTACAATGAGCAGTTCTTC,CASANDRGPYNEQFF
TRBD2,TRBJ2-5,few,TRBV5-1,TGCGCCAGCAGCCCCCTCACTAGCGGCAAAGAGACCCAGTACTTC,CASSPLTSGKETQYF
TRBD1,TRBJ2-1,NA,TRBV27,TGTGCCAGCAGCTTTATAGCCACAGGGGGTCAAGGGCAGTTCTTC,CASSFIATGGQGQFF
NA,TRBJ2-3,NA,TRBV6-6,TGTGCCAGCAGTTATTCGGGGAACACAGATACGCAGTATTTT,CASSYSGNTDTQYF
NA,TRBJ2-2,once,TRBV5-4,TGTGCCAGCAGCTTGGACGGGGATTCGGGGAGCGCCGGGGAGCTGTTTTTT,CASSLDGDSGSAGELFF